This T cell receptor beta chain was captured in a study of response to subunit inactivated influenza vaccine. Germline V gives CDR1 SNHLY, CDR2 FYNNEI. V lost 6 bases to trimming and J lost 5 bases; unmatched junction nucleotides: 14. The CDR3 extends over 17 amino acids. TCRdb reprocessed the RT-PCR reads with MiXCR, giving one entry per CDR3 protein. The table has about 570,000 distinct CDR3 sequences, over 9% seen once. These data also featured in a second study, about T cells expressing NK-cell markers. This second study notes: UMIs were included in TCR beta cDNA generated by 5'RACE template switching.

The specimen was PBMCs from blood, collected on the day of vaccination. This sequence joins TRBV2 and TRBJ2-5, with 11 bases matching TRBD2. The source is a man in his fifties or sixties who received an inactivated influenza vaccine. The CDR3 DNA sequence: TGTGCCAGCAGGCGGTCCGGGACTAGCGGAAGGGGGGAGACCCAGTACTTC. It codes for CASRRSGTSGRGETQYF.